Shown below are 26 T cell receptor beta chains from a single sample sequenced in a study of identical twins' blood T cells. In TCRdb, the 5' RACE reads were re-called with MiXCR into one record per CDR3 protein. The profile shows hundreds of thousands of distinct CDR3 sequences, about 28% of them singletons. Sequenced input: PBMCs. The receptor source for this set is a woman aged 18-55 years in good health.

V usage is TRBV20-1 and J usage is TRBJ1-5; maybe TRBD1 (6 bases). This CDR3 has 14 residues. V was trimmed by 5 bases and J by 7 bases, leaving 18 bases between them. CDR1 is DFQATT and CDR2 is SNEGSKA in the germline V gene (reference sequence). CDR3 DNA sequence: TGCAGTGCTGACCGACAGGCGGTAGGGCAGCCCCAGCATTTT. Amino acids: CSADRQAVGQPQHF.

The chain combines TRBV3-1 with TRBJ2-2, with 9 bases matching TRBD2. The junction had 11 bases not matched to a gene; V was cut back by 3 bases and J by 6 bases. The germline V gene encodes CDR1 LGHDT and CDR2 YNNKEL (reference sequence). This CDR3 is built from 17 residues. The CDR3 loop reads CASSQQPGLAPSGELFF. Written as DNA, the CDR3 is TGTGCCAGCAGCCAGCAGCCGGGACTAGCACCTTCCGGGGAGCTGTTTTTT.

This clonotype was counted a few times. This chain connects TRBV5-1 to TRBJ2-7; D gene uncertain. CDR1 SGHRS and CDR2 YFSETQ come from the germline V gene. Trimming stripped 2 bases from V and 2 bases from J, with 11 bases between. The CDR3 sequence is 14 residues long. Here the CDR3 reads CASSLPTFTYEQYF. CDR3 DNA: TGCGCCAGCAGCTTACCGACATTTACCTACGAGCAGTACTTC.

The rearrangement joins TRBV2 to TRBJ2-7; 9 nucleotides match TRBD2. This CDR3 contains 13 residues. The germline gives CDR1 SNHLY, CDR2 FYNNEI. J gave up 3 bases and V 6 bases, and 3 bases lay outside the gene matches. CDR3 loop: CASRERGVYEQYF. The CDR3 DNA reads as TGTGCCAGCAGAGAGCGGGGGGTCTACGAGCAGTACTTC. The whole variable domain, filled in from reference TRBV2 and TRBJ2-7, reads EPEVTQTPSHQVTQMGQEVILRCVPISNHLYFYWYRQILGQKVEFLVSFYNNEISEKSEIFDDQFSVERPDGSNFTLKIRSTKLEDSAMYFCASRERGVYEQYFGPGTRLTVT.

This clonotype has a handful of counts. This chain links TRBV2 with TRBJ2-1; 14 bases are shared with TRBD2. V trimming: 4 bases; J trimming: 6 bases; junction bases outside the gene matches: 5. The V gene's germline CDR1 is SNHLY and CDR2 FYNNEI. The CDR3 contains 16 residues. The CDR3 DNA reads TGTGCCAGCAGTGGCTCGACTAGCGGGGGGGCCAATGAGCAGTTCTTC. As protein: CASSGSTSGGANEQFF. Together with reference TRBV2 and TRBJ2-1, the CDR3 gives the full variable domain: EPEVTQTPSHQVTQMGQEVILRCVPISNHLYFYWYRQILGQKVEFLVSFYNNEISEKSEIFDDQFSVERPDGSNFTLKIRSTKLEDSAMYFCASSGSTSGGANEQFFGPGTRLTVL.

The genes are TRBV4-1 and TRBJ1-3; TRBD1 agrees at 7 bases. Germline V gene sequence: CDR1 MGHRA, CDR2 YSYEKL. V was pared by 3 bases and J by 0 bases, with 8 bases of the junction left unmatched. This CDR3 is 17 amino acids long. The CDR3 region has the DNA TGCGCCAGCAGCCATCGCCCGGGACAGATCTCTGGAAACACCATATATTTT. It translates to CASSHRPGQISGNTIYF.

This clonotype has just a few counts. The V gene is TRBV6-5, the J gene TRBJ1-2; D is undetermined. Between the trimmed V and J ends, which lost 1 base and 8 bases, there was a span of 11 bases. Germline V gene sequence: CDR1 MNHEY, CDR2 SVGAGI. The CDR3 spans 13 residues. The CDR3 bases are TGTGCCAGCAGTTACTGGCAGGCGGAAGGCTACACCTTC. It yields the protein CASSYWQAEGYTF.

This clonotype was detected only once. A much bigger clone sits one base away, suggesting this may be a read error. This chain links TRBV19 with TRBJ2-6; 9 bases match TRBD1. CDR1 LNHDA and CDR2 SQIVND come from the germline V gene (reference sequence). This CDR3 is 16 amino acids long. The CDR3, as DNA: TGTGCCAGTAAAGGGACAGGGATCTCTGGGGCCAACGTCCGGACTTTC. This codes for CASKGTGISGANVRTF. The whole variable domain, remainder taken from reference TRBV19 and TRBJ2-6, is DGGITQSPKYLFRKEGQNVTLSCEQNLNHDAMYWYRQDPGQGLRLIYYSQIVNDFQKGDIAEGYSVSREKKESFPLTVTSAQKNPTAFYLCASKGTGISGANVRTFGAGSRLTVL.

The chain links TRBV6-2 or TRBV6-3 to TRBJ1-1, with D uncertain. This CDR3 contains 14 residues. The germline V and J ends were trimmed by 3 bases and 4 bases, with 12 bases remaining between them. Germline V gene lookup returns CDR1 MNHEY and CDR2 SVGEGT. The CDR3 protein is CASSYYPSGTEAFF. CDR3 sequence (DNA): TGTGCCAGCAGTTATTATCCCTCGGGCACTGAAGCTTTCTTT.

The rearrangement joins TRBV6-5 to TRBJ1-5; possibly TRBD1 for D (5 bases). CDR3 length equals 16 residues. CDR1 and CDR2 from the germline V gene are MNHEY and SVGAGI. V was pared by 4 bases and J by 1 base, with 14 bases between. The CDR3 DNA reads as TGTGCCAGCAGTTCCCGATCCGGGGGGAGCAATCAGCCCCAGCATTTT. Protein product: CASSSRSGGSNQPQHF.

The CDR3 here is CASQDRGGTGELFF. The CDR3, as DNA: TGTGCCAGTCAGGACAGGGGGGGCACCGGGGAGCTGTTTTTT. The chain links TRBV19 to TRBJ2-2, with 10 bases aligning to TRBD1. The CDR3 covers 14 residues. Germline loops: CDR1 LNHDA, CDR2 SQIVND (reference sequence). V trimming: 8 bases; J trimming: 4 bases; junction bases outside the gene matches: 4.

This clonotype appeared a few times. The J gene is TRBJ1-5, the V gene TRBV20-1; D is undetermined. Trimming left V 6 bases short and J 4 bases short, with 25 bases between. The CDR3 runs to 17 residues. Germline CDR1 and CDR2: DFQATT and SNEGSKA (reference sequence). The CDR3 coding sequence is TGCAGTGCCATAGCCAAGGACTGGTTTCTTGAGAATCAGCCCCAGCATTTT. Encoded protein: CSAIAKDWFLENQPQHF.

This clonotype was seen a few times. The V and J genes are TRBV27 and TRBJ1-2; D perhaps matches TRBD1 (6 bases). In germline, CDR1 is MNHEY, CDR2 SMNVEV (reference sequence). This CDR3 spans 13 amino acids. V was trimmed by 5 bases and J by 8 bases, leaving 15 bases between them. CDR3 in DNA: TGTGCCAGCAGTCTTGACAGGTCTTCCGGCTACACCTTC. Translation: CASSLDRSSGYTF.

This clonotype was detected ten times or more. The chain couples TRBV27 to TRBJ2-2; the D gene is possibly TRBD2 (6 bases). The V end was cut by 8 bases, the J end by 2 bases, with 18 bases between. The CDR3 has 16 residues. Germline V gives CDR1 MNHEY, CDR2 SMNVEV (reference sequence). The CDR3 region has the DNA TGTGCCAGCGGCCCCTGGGCGGACTATAACACCGGGGAGCTGTTTTTT. This gives the protein CASGPWADYNTGELFF.

This clonotype was seen a single time. It may be a read error: a sequence one base away is much more abundant. The V call is TRBV15, the J call TRBJ2-5; tentatively, D is TRBD2 (6 bases). CDR1 LNHNV and CDR2 YYDKDF come from the germline V gene (reference sequence). The length of the CDR3 is 13 residues. Trimming removed 3 bases from V and 5 bases from J, with 10 bases in between. The CDR3 coding sequence is TGTGCCACCAGCAGTAGCGGTCGGGAGACCCAGTACTTC. It encodes CATSSSGRETQYF.

In this sample, this clonotype turned up a few times. This sequence joins TRBV15 and TRBJ1-2; D unresolved. CDR3 length: 14 amino acids. The V end lost 0 bases, the J end lost 6 bases, and 11 bases lay between the germline ends. Germline V gene sequence: CDR1 LNHNV, CDR2 YYDKDF (reference sequence). DNA for the CDR3: TGTGCCACCAGCAGAGATTGGGTTAGCCATGGCTACACCTTC. Its translation is CATSRDWVSHGYTF.

The chain has TRBV10-3 and TRBJ2-7, with D perhaps TRBD1 or TRBD2 (5 bases each). Looked up from germline, CDR1 is ENHRY and CDR2 is SYGVKD. The CDR3 contains 14 residues. The germline V and J ends were trimmed by 10 bases and 1 base, with 17 bases remaining between them. The CDR3 DNA sequence: TGTGCCACCGGTCGGGGCCCCGAATCCTACGAGCAGTACTTC. This encodes CATGRGPESYEQYF.

This clonotype was observed a few times. This chain links TRBV6-5 with TRBJ2-7; D gene uncertain. The V and J ends lost 10 bases and 3 bases respectively, with 10 bases between them. Germline V gives CDR1 MNHEY, CDR2 SVGAGI. The CDR3 runs to 11 residues. CDR3 loop: CATGSGYEQYF. CDR3 nucleotides: TGTGCCACCGGATCCGGCTACGAGCAGTACTTC.

V and J are TRBV29-1 and TRBJ1-1; perhaps TRBD1 as D (6 bases). The CDR3 is made up of 12 amino acids. V was shortened by 6 bases and J by 7 bases, with 15 bases between the two germline ends. The germline V gene encodes CDR1 SQVTM and CDR2 ANQGSEA. The CDR3 DNA reads as TGCAGCGTGGGGGCTCAATCTCTTGAAGCTTTCTTT. This codes for CSVGAQSLEAFF. The whole variable domain, remainder taken from reference TRBV29-1 and TRBJ1-1, is SAVISQKPSRDICQRGTSLTIQCQVDSQVTMMFWYRQQPGQSLTLIATANQGSEATYESGFVIDKFPISRPNLTFSTLTVSNMSPEDSSIYLCSVGAQSLEAFFGQGTRLTVV.

Details on this clonotype: The germline gene is not matched at one end of the junction; a read error may be the cause. V usage is TRBV6-6 and J usage is TRBJ1-5; no reliable D call. Germline CDR1 is MNHNY and CDR2 is SVGAGI (reference sequence). The CDR3 is made up of 12 amino acids. The CDR3 loop reads CVSSAPGQPQHF. CDR3 nucleotides: TGTGTCAGCAGTGCCCCGGGTCAGCCCCAGCATTTT.

About this clonotype: Sequence at one end of the junction differs from germline and may be a read error. The CDR3 is CSVGPTLAGTNTEAFF. Written as DNA, the CDR3 is TGCAGCGTTGGCCCCACCTTGGCAGGAACCAACACTGAAGCCTTCTTT. The chain joins TRBV29-1 to TRBJ1-1; D is unclear. CDR3 length equals 16 residues. Germline CDR1 SQVTM, CDR2 ANQGSEA.

This CDR3 reads CASSLSPGQKAFF. As DNA, the CDR3 is TGTGCCAGCAGCTTATCCCCGGGACAGAAAGCTTTCTTT. This chain uses TRBV7-2 with TRBJ1-1; the match to TRBD1 covers 7 bases. The CDR3 sequence is 13 residues long. CDR1 and CDR2 (germline): SGHTA, FQGNSA. Trimming cost V 2 bases and J 9 bases; bases outside gene matches: 6.

The CDR3 DNA reads TGCAGTGCTCTCCTGGGGCCTAGCTACAATGAGCAGTTCTTC. It codes for CSALLGPSYNEQFF. The chain links TRBV20-1 to TRBJ2-1; TRBD1 is a possible D gene (5 bases). The V gene lost 5 bases and the J gene lost 3 bases, with 14 bases spanning the gap. Germline CDR1 is DFQATT and CDR2 is SNEGSKA (reference sequence). The CDR3 extends over 14 amino acids.

This clonotype was recorded a few times. The rearrangement links TRBV13 to TRBJ2-2; 8 positions agree with TRBD2. V lost 5 bases to trimming and J lost 9 bases; unmatched junction nucleotides: 8. Germline V lookup: CDR1 PRHDT, CDR2 FYEKMQ (reference sequence). CDR3 length: 14 amino acids. Written as DNA, the CDR3 is TGTGCCAGCAGCGCCAGGCTAGCGGGTCGGGAGCTGTTTTTT. Translated, it gives CASSARLAGRELFF. Full variable domain (outside the CDR3, taken from reference TRBV13 and TRBJ2-2): AAGVIQSPRHLIKEKRETATLKCYPIPRHDTVYWYQQGPGQDPQFLISFYEKMQSDKGSIPDRFSAQQFSDYHSELNMSSLELGDSALYFCASSARLAGRELFFGEGSRLTVL.

This clonotype was counted ten times or more. The chain links TRBV20-1 to TRBJ1-2; D is perhaps TRBD1 (5 bases). V was cut by 6 bases and J by 8 bases, with 22 bases left in between. Germline V gives CDR1 DFQATT, CDR2 SNEGSKA (reference sequence). The CDR3 spans 14 residues. The CDR3 protein is CSAYPTGQPGGYTF. CDR3 nucleotide sequence: TGCAGTGCCTATCCCACGGGGCAGCCTGGGGGCTACACCTTC.

Note on this clonotype: A much larger clone is a single base away; this may be a read error. The genes are TRBV5-1 and TRBJ1-1; D is unresolved. Germline lookup yields CDR1 SGHRS and CDR2 YFSETQ. The CDR3 is 15 residues long. With 1 base removed from V and 1 base from J, the gap between germline ends came to 11 bases. The DNA for the CDR3 is TGCGCCAGCAGCTTGCCCGGGAAATCGAACACTGAAGCTTTCTTT. It encodes CASSLPGKSNTEAFF.